This T cell receptor beta chain stems from a study of shared clonotypes between healthy human individuals. Findings and caveats of the study: Sampling included only blood; tissue repertoires likely differ.

On this clone itself: What it binds is not known.

Adults of Caucasian background living in Nashville, Tennessee made up all donors. When replicate PCRs were run on sorted subsets, they used about 220 ng DNA, approximately 33,000 T cell genomes. As originally analysed: Filtering differed since immunoSEQ provided only junctions, with no quality scores. The method was immunoSEQ multiplex PCR; TCRdb's version includes in-frame clones alone and lacks a portion of them. From that table come the V and J calls and clone size; the DNA was used to work out D and trimming. The sample lists a few million clones; about 90% were seen once. The TCR was taken from a man younger than 35 in good health. Some clones in this sample may be carry-over from other donors' samples. The material sequenced was naive CD4+ T cells from PBMCs. Subset meaning: CD45RA+ positively selected.

CDR3 region: CASSLASGSGGTYEQYF. The CDR3 DNA reads as TGCGCCAGCAGCTTGGCTAGCGGGAGTGGTGGGACCTACGAGCAGTACTTC. The chain employs TRBV5-1 and TRBJ2-7, with 10 bases matching TRBD2. With 0 bases clipped from V and 2 bases from J, the junction kept 8 bases outside the gene matches. This CDR3 has 17 amino acids. Germline V gene data show CDR1 as SGHRS and CDR2 as YFSETQ.